The 21 T cell receptor beta chains listed next were all sequenced from one sample in a study of cytomegalovirus exposure and HLA in healthy donors. The PCR used 60 Vbeta and 13 Jbeta primers. Clones were sequenced by immunoSEQ multiplex PCR, and TCRdb holds only the in-frame ones, with some missing. The table has some 120,000 clones, 15% to 20% seen once; the top ten hold 2.9%. The material sequenced was PBMCs. The receptors here all came from a female donor in good health and CMV-seropositive.

The chain has TRBV14 and TRBJ1-1, with 7 bases that match TRBD1. CDR3 length: 15 residues. With V trimmed by 4 bases and J by 4 bases, 9 bases remained unmatched. Germline CDR1 is SGHDN and CDR2 is FVKESK. CDR3 sequence: CASSRMTGSGTEAFF. The CDR3 nucleotides read TGTGCCAGCAGCCGAATGACAGGGTCCGGCACTGAAGCTTTCTTT.

This chain uses TRBV5-1 with TRBJ1-1; 8 nucleotides line up with TRBD1. J lost 8 bases, V lost 2 bases, and 11 bases had no gene match. Germline V gene sequence: CDR1 SGHRS, CDR2 YFSETQ. The CDR3 loop spans 15 amino acids. The CDR3 DNA is TGCGCCAGCAGCTTACAGGGGGGGGACGGTTTGGAAGCTTTCTTT. The encoded protein is CASSLQGGDGLEAFF.

This clone has a handful of counts. Other DNA sequences in this sample translate to the same CDR3. The chain combines TRBV5-4 with TRBJ1-1; 7 bases fit TRBD1. This CDR3 has 14 residues. V shed 4 bases, J shed 6 bases, and the junction held 9 bases outside the gene matches. Germline values: CDR1 SGHNT, CDR2 YYREEE (reference sequence). The CDR3 bases are TGTGCCAGCAGCCGACAGGGAGAAATATCTGAAGCTTTCTTT. Encoded protein: CASSRQGEISEAFF. Full variable domain (rest looked up from reference TRBV5-4 and TRBJ1-1): ETGVTQSPTHLIKTRGQQVTLRCSSQSGHNTVSWYQQALGQGPQFIFQYYREEENGRGNFPPRFSGLQFPNYSSELNVNALELDDSALYLCASSRQGEISEAFFGQGTRLTVV.

Points on this clone: A junction boundary mismatches the germline segment, possibly from a read error. The genes are TRBV5-4 and TRBJ2-1; 10 bases align to TRBD2. CDR3 size: 20 residues. Germline V gene sequence: CDR1 SGHNT, CDR2 YYREEE (reference sequence). Here the CDR3 DNA reads TGTGCCAGCAGTTTGGGTGTGCTAGCGGGGGACTATAGCTCCTACAATGAGCAGTTCTTC. Translating gives CASSLGVLAGDYSSYNEQFF.

The chain employs TRBV9 and TRBJ1-3; D is perhaps TRBD1 (5 bases). V lost 6 bases and J 1 base, leaving 14 bases between the germline ends. Per germline, CDR1 SGDLS and CDR2 YYNGEE. The CDR3 length is 15 residues. The CDR3 sequence is CASNSGAGSGNTIYF. CDR3 DNA sequence: TGTGCCAGCAACTCTGGGGCGGGGTCTGGAAACACCATATATTTT.

This clone has only a few counts. V usage is TRBV7-8 and J usage is TRBJ2-7; TRBD2 aligns across 8 bases. The CDR3 totals 16 residues. J lost 6 bases, V lost 6 bases, and 16 bases had no gene match. Per germline, CDR1 SGHVS and CDR2 FQNEAQ. The CDR3 DNA sequence: TGTGCCAGCAGACGAAACCCGGGGGGGCTACTAGTCGAGCAGTACTTC. It codes for CASRRNPGGLLVEQYF.

This clone was counted between two and nine times. J is TRBJ2-5 and V is TRBV2, with D maybe TRBD2 (7 bases). With 3 bases removed from V and 4 bases from J, the gap between germline ends came to 24 bases. CDR1 SNHLY and CDR2 FYNNEI come from the germline V gene. This CDR3 has 18 amino acids. CDR3 protein: CASSDGGASTTLLETQYF. For the CDR3, the DNA is TGTGCCAGCAGTGATGGGGGGGCCAGTACAACATTGTTAGAGACCCAGTACTTC.

The chain combines TRBV2 with TRBJ2-7; maybe TRBD1 (7 bases). The CDR3 is 11 residues long. V was trimmed by 8 bases and J by 6 bases, leaving 11 bases between them. CDR1 is SNHLY and CDR2 is FYNNEI in the germline V gene. The CDR3: CASQGGLEQYF. CDR3 in DNA: TGTGCCAGCCAGGGGGGTCTCGAGCAGTACTTC.

The chain recombines TRBV9 with TRBJ2-7; 7 bases agree with TRBD1. The germline V gene has CDR1 SGDLS and CDR2 YYNGEE. The CDR3 sequence is 15 residues long. The trim removed 0 bases at V and 3 bases at J, leaving 6 bases unmatched. CDR3 sequence reads: CASSVAPGQNYEQYF. The CDR3 DNA is TGTGCCAGCAGCGTAGCACCGGGACAGAACTACGAGCAGTACTTC.

The chain links TRBV19 to TRBJ2-5, with 7 bases lining up with TRBD1. The CDR3 extends over 14 amino acids. Trimming removed 5 bases from V and 4 bases from J; junction bases left unmatched: 7. Germline V gene lookup returns CDR1 LNHDA and CDR2 SQIVND (reference sequence). The CDR3 coding sequence is TGTGCCAGTAGTCAAAGACAGGGAACAGAGACCCAGTACTTC. This encodes CASSQRQGTETQYF. The variable domain in full, completed from reference TRBV19 and TRBJ2-5, reads DGGITQSPKYLFRKEGQNVTLSCEQNLNHDAMYWYRQDPGQGLRLIYYSQIVNDFQKGDIAEGYSVSREKKESFPLTVTSAQKNPTAFYLCASSQRQGTETQYFGPGTRLLVL.

This clone was seen more than once but under ten times. The chain joins TRBV10-1 to TRBJ2-5; 7 nucleotides align to TRBD1. CDR1 and CDR2 (germline): WNHNN, SYGVQD (reference sequence). This CDR3 comprises 14 residues. J was trimmed by 1 base and V by 3 bases; bases with no gene match: 2. CDR3 nucleotides: TGCGCCAGCAGTGATCGGGACAGCCAAGAGACCCAGTACTTC. Amino acids: CASSDRDSQETQYF.

The rearrangement joins TRBV2 to TRBJ1-2; tentative D call: TRBD1 (5 bases). Germline CDR1 reads SNHLY; CDR2 reads FYNNEI. V was clipped by 8 bases and J by 0 bases, with 10 bases between them. The CDR3 totals 13 residues. The CDR3 spells CASSTDSNYGYTF. The CDR3 coding sequence is TGTGCCAGCTCGACAGATTCTAACTATGGCTACACCTTC.

The V gene is TRBV4-3, the J gene TRBJ2-1, with 8 bases aligning to TRBD2. This CDR3 is 17 amino acids long. The V gene's germline CDR1 is LGHNA and CDR2 YSLEER. V lost 0 bases and J lost 4; bases outside the gene matches: 8. CDR3 sequence reads: CASSQETSGGGYNEQFF. The CDR3 DNA is TGCGCCAGCAGCCAAGAAACCTCGGGGGGGGGATACAATGAGCAGTTCTTC.

This clone was observed a handful of times. The rearrangement uses TRBV10-2 and TRBJ1-1; D is possibly TRBD1 (5 bases). This CDR3 has 13 residues. Germline V gene lookup returns CDR1 WSHSY and CDR2 SAAADI. The ends were cut back, 7 bases at V and 2 bases at J, with 11 bases in the middle. For the CDR3, the DNA is TGCGCCAGCACACAGACAGCTAACACTGAAGCTTTCTTT. Translated: CASTQTANTEAFF.

The rearrangement uses TRBV4-3 and TRBJ1-6; 8 nucleotides line up with TRBD1. The V gene end was trimmed by 4 bases and the J gene end by 9 bases; junction bases not matched to a gene: 8. The germline V gene has CDR1 LGHNA and CDR2 YSLEER. The CDR3 has 15 residues. The CDR3 DNA reads TGCGCCAGCAGCCCAGGGGGCACAGGGGGTTCACCCCTCCACTTT. Residues: CASSPGGTGGSPLHF.

This clone was recorded a few times. The V call is TRBV6-5, the J call TRBJ2-3; TRBD1 is a possible D gene (6 bases). Germline values: CDR1 MNHEY, CDR2 SVGAGI. The CDR3 covers 14 residues. V gave up 4 bases and J gave up 1 base, with 9 bases separating them. The CDR3 region is CASSSQGRTDTQYF. The CDR3 DNA reads TGTGCCAGCAGTTCCCAGGGGCGCACAGATACGCAGTATTTT.

The table lists this clone with a few counts. The chain employs TRBV28 and TRBJ1-5; D remains ambiguous. Germline V CDR1 and CDR2: MDHEN, SYDVKM. V lost 7 bases to trimming and J lost 2 bases, with 6 bases between them. The length of the CDR3 is 12 residues. The CDR3 reads CASMEGNQPQHF. CDR3 in DNA: TGTGCCAGCATGGAGGGCAATCAGCCCCAGCATTTT.

This clone has a handful of counts. This chain connects TRBV10-1 to TRBJ2-2, with 8 nucleotides matching TRBD2. The CDR3 totals 15 residues. CDR1 and CDR2 (germline): WNHNN, SYGVQD (reference sequence). Germline trimming cut 2 bases from V and 2 bases from J; bases unmatched to any gene: 1. CDR3 bases: TGCGCCAGCAGTGAGGTAGCGGGAAACACCGGGGAGCTGTTTTTT. Translated: CASSEVAGNTGELFF.

The J gene is TRBJ2-7, the V gene TRBV5-5; D is undetermined. Per germline, CDR1 SGHKS and CDR2 YYEKEE (reference sequence). Trimming removed 1 base at V and 3 bases at J, with 11 bases between. The CDR3 has 14 amino acids. For the CDR3, the DNA is TGTGCCAGCAGCTTGAGCTTGGGCCGCTACGAGCAGTACTTC. It specifies CASSLSLGRYEQYF.

This clone was recorded a few times. The chain uses TRBV10-3 and TRBJ2-5; 7 bases are a match to TRBD2. The V gene end was trimmed by 3 bases and the J gene end by 5 bases; junction bases not matched to a gene: 6. Per the germline V gene, CDR1 is ENHRY and CDR2 is SYGVKD. The CDR3 has 14 amino acids. The CDR3 sequence is CAISDVGGEETQYF. DNA of the CDR3: TGTGCCATCAGTGATGTGGGAGGGGAGGAGACCCAGTACTTC.

This clone has only a few counts. The chain carries TRBV5-1 and TRBJ2-3, with TRBD2 identical over 11 bases. Germline-derived CDR1 and CDR2 are SGHRS and YFSETQ. CDR3 length equals 17 residues. The J segment lost 0 bases and the V segment lost 0 bases, leaving 3 bases of the junction unmatched. The CDR3: CASSLVTSGTSTDTQYF. Here the CDR3 DNA reads TGCGCCAGCAGCTTGGTGACTAGCGGGACCAGCACAGATACGCAGTATTTT. Full variable domain (remainder filled in from reference TRBV5-1 and TRBJ2-3): KAGVTQTPRYLIKTRGQQVTLSCSPISGHRSVSWYQQTPGQGLQFLFEYFSETQRNKGNFPGRFSGRQFSNSRSEMNVSTLELGDSALYLCASSLVTSGTSTDTQYFGPGTRLTVL.